This T cell receptor (beta chain) came from a study of T cells in tuberculosis. Whole-study context: In South Africa, adults with active tuberculosis were compared with IGRA-negative and latently infected IGRA-positive adolescents. General study findings and limits: Selection depended on which cryopreserved specimens were available.

With regard to this clone: The antigen remains unidentified.

Sequenced by immunoSEQ multiplex PCR; TCRdb stores in-frame clones only, minus some. This sample yields 44,000 or so clones, of which 90% to 95% are seen a single time; 7.5% belongs to the top ten. Sample: PBMCs. The sequence derives from a donor between 5 and 29 years old with latent tuberculosis or without tuberculosis infection.

CDR3 sequence (DNA): TGCGCCAGCAGGCCGACAGACTCCTACGAGCAGTACTTC. This sequence encodes CASRPTDSYEQYF. The gene calls are TRBV5-1 and TRBJ2-7; tentative D call: TRBD1 (5 bases). This CDR3 contains 13 residues. Germline CDR1 reads SGHRS; CDR2 reads YFSETQ. V dropped 5 bases and J dropped 0 bases, with 9 bases sitting between them.